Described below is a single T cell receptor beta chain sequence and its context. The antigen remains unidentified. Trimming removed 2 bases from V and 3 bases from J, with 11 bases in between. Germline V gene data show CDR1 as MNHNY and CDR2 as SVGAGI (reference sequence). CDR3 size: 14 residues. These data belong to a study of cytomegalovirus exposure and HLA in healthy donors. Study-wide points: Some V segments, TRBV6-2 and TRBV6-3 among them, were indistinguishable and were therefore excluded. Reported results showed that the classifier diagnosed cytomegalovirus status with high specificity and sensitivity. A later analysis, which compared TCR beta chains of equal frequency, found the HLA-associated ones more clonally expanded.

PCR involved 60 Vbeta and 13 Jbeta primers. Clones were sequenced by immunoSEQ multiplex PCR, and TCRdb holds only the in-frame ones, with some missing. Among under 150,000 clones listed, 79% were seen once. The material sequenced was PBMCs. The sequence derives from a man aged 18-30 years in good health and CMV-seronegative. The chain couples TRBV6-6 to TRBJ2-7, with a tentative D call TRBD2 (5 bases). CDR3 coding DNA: TGTGCCAGCAGTTACGTGAAAGACTACTACGAGCAGTACGTC. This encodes CASSYVKDYYEQYV.